This T cell receptor beta chain was observed in a study of T-cell memory formation after mild COVID-19. TCRdb passed the 5' RACE reads through MiXCR, listing each CDR3 protein once. The profile shows around 200,000 distinct CDR3 sequences, 16% of them singletons. The CDR3 loop spans 17 amino acids. Trimming shortened V by 1 base and J by 5 bases, and 18 bases separated the two germline ends. The germline V gene encodes CDR1 SGHTA and CDR2 FQGNSA. This rearrangement joins TRBV7-2 to TRBJ1-5, with TRBD1 as a possible D gene (5 bases). The sequence was collected from an adult woman who had mild COVID-19 (a few samples of this study predate the infection). Cell type and time point are not known. Input material: PBMCs or a T cell subset sorted from them (not recorded which). CDR3 protein: CASSLGGVGRGYQPQHF. In DNA, the CDR3 is TGTGCCAGCAGCTTAGGCGGGGTCGGGAGGGGCTATCAGCCCCAGCATTTT.